One sample yielded the 19 T cell receptor beta chains listed below, sequenced in a study of T cells in localized non-small cell lung cancer (dated by TCRdb to about 2020). The library was prepared using the immunoSEQ multiplex PCR assay. TCRdb took this table from immuneACCESS and kept in-frame rearrangements with V and J called. Such tables lack part of the clones; where checked against another copy, unresolved V genes explain under half of the gap, and the rest is unexplained. For this sample the table gives about 24,000 clones, of which around 86% were detected only once. The ten largest clones add up to roughly 5% of the sample. The source material was peripheral blood, sampled before any cancer treatment. These receptors were obtained from a male donor at least 60 years old with stage II squamous cell lung carcinoma.

Here the CDR3 reads CASRRGFGTSGVEDTQYF. The DNA for the CDR3 is TGTGCCAGCAGGCGGGGATTCGGGACTAGCGGGGTGGAAGATACGCAGTATTTT. The chain couples TRBV11-2 to TRBJ2-3; 13 bases agree with TRBD2. The junction had 14 bases not matched to a gene; V was cut back by 6 bases and J by 5 bases. The CDR3 spans 18 residues. CDR1 is SGHAT, CDR2 FQNNGV, per germline.

This chain joins TRBV30 and TRBJ2-7; D gene unclear. V lost 0 bases and J 4 bases, leaving 7 bases between the germline ends. The V gene's germline CDR1 is GTSNPN and CDR2 SVGIG (reference sequence). There are 12 residues in the CDR3. The CDR3 is CAWSVRLYEQYF. The DNA for the CDR3 is TGTGCCTGGAGTGTTCGACTTTACGAGCAGTACTTC. Full variable domain (remainder filled in from reference TRBV30 and TRBJ2-7): SQTIHQWPATLVQPVGSPLSLECTVEGTSNPNLYWYRQAAGRGLQLLFYSVGIGQISSEVPQNLSASRPQDRQFILSSKKLLLSDSGFYLCAWSVRLYEQYFGPGTRLTVT.

The rearrangement uses TRBV28 and TRBJ2-1; D perhaps matches TRBD1 (5 bases). CDR3 length: 14 amino acids. CDR1 is MDHEN, CDR2 SYDVKM, per germline. V gave up 4 bases and J gave up 8 bases, with 15 bases separating them. As DNA, the CDR3 is TGTGCCAGCAGTTCACCAGGACACGGCGATGAGCAGTTCTTC. Residues: CASSSPGHGDEQFF.

The chain joins TRBV28 to TRBJ2-1; 7 positions agree with TRBD1. The CDR3 runs to 15 residues. Trimming at V came to 7 bases and at J to 0 bases, leaving 6 bases not matched to a gene. Germline-derived CDR1 and CDR2 are MDHEN and SYDVKM. CDR3 bases: TGTGCCAGCAACGGACAGGCCTTCTCCTACAATGAGCAGTTCTTC. Amino acids: CASNGQAFSYNEQFF.

This clone was seen once. J is TRBJ2-3 and V is TRBV7-3; D is undetermined. Trimming removed 5 bases at V and 6 bases at J, with 12 bases between. The germline gives CDR1 SGHTA, CDR2 FQGTGA. The CDR3 extends over 13 amino acids. CDR3: CASSATSGDTQYF. DNA of the CDR3: TGTGCCAGCAGCGCCACCTCCGGGGATACGCAGTATTTT.

The CDR3 nucleotides read TGTGCCAGCAGCTTAATGTTGGGACTCAATGAGCAGTTCTTC. It codes for CASSLMLGLNEQFF. The chain combines TRBV7-9 with TRBJ2-1, with a weak D call TRBD2 (6 bases). The ends were cut back, 2 bases at V and 6 bases at J, with 11 bases in the middle. Germline lookup yields CDR1 SEHNR and CDR2 FQNEAQ (reference sequence). This CDR3 has 14 residues.

This chain connects TRBV19 to TRBJ2-5; D may correspond to TRBD1 or TRBD2 (5 bases each). Germline CDR1 reads LNHDA; CDR2 reads SQIVND (reference sequence). The CDR3 is 12 amino acids. V gave up 3 bases and J gave up 10 bases, with 12 bases separating them. The CDR3 nucleotides read TGTGCCAGTAGTATGGGGACCGAACTCCAGTACTTC. Translation gives CASSMGTELQYF.

The chain combines TRBV28 with TRBJ2-7, with D uncertain. Per the germline V gene, CDR1 is MDHEN and CDR2 is SYDVKM. The length of the CDR3 is 13 residues. V lost 7 bases and J lost 2, with 12 bases in between. The CDR3 spells CASTPTGPYEQYF. CDR3 sequence (DNA): TGTGCCAGCACCCCGACTGGCCCCTACGAGCAGTACTTC.

The chain employs TRBV27 and TRBJ2-7; D is unresolved. Trimming shortened V by 2 bases and J by 1 base, and 6 bases separated the two germline ends. CDR3 length: 13 amino acids. Germline lookup yields CDR1 MNHEY and CDR2 SMNVEV (reference sequence). CDR3 residues: CASSLAWSYEQYF. For the CDR3, the DNA is TGTGCCAGCAGTTTAGCCTGGTCCTACGAGCAGTACTTC.

The chain has TRBV4-1 and TRBJ2-1; 9 nucleotides align to TRBD1. The V gene end was trimmed by 5 bases and the J gene end by 5 bases; junction bases not matched to a gene: 7. Germline loops: CDR1 MGHRA, CDR2 YSYEKL. The CDR3 has 15 residues. The CDR3 spells CASSKGTGLNNEQFF. CDR3 DNA sequence: TGCGCCAGCAGCAAAGGGACAGGGTTAAACAATGAGCAGTTCTTC.

To note about this clone: At one of its ends the junction is not consistent with the germline gene, which may arise from a read error. The rearrangement uses TRBV11-2 and TRBJ2-7; unclear D gene. The CDR3 is 12 amino acids. The germline CDR1 and CDR2 sequences are SGHAT and FQNNGV. CDR3 DNA: TGTGCCAGCAACTTAGAGGTAGGGTCTCCGTACTTC. This sequence encodes CASNLEVGSPYF.

This chain uses TRBV7-2 with TRBJ2-7; D ambiguous. The CDR3 is made up of 14 amino acids. Trimming took off 1 base at V and 3 bases at J, with 10 bases between the two ends. Germline V CDR1 and CDR2: SGHTA, FQGNSA. The CDR3 is CASSLDSGVYEQYF. Written as DNA, the CDR3 is TGTGCCAGCAGCTTAGATTCAGGAGTCTACGAGCAGTACTTC.

This clone has just a few counts. The chain is built from TRBV2 and TRBJ1-6, with TRBD1 identical over 7 bases. After removal of 4 bases from V and 7 bases from J, the junction contained 4 bases not matched to a gene. The CDR3 runs to 14 residues. The germline V gene has CDR1 SNHLY and CDR2 FYNNEI. CDR3 amino acids: CASSVGQQNSPLHF. The CDR3 DNA reads TGTGCCAGCAGTGTGGGACAGCAGAATTCACCCCTCCACTTT.

This CDR3 is CSVEGRGTYEQYF. DNA of the CDR3: TGCAGCGTTGAAGGGCGGGGGACCTACGAGCAGTACTTC. The chain links TRBV29-1 to TRBJ2-7, with 7 nucleotides matching TRBD2. Germline values: CDR1 SQVTM, CDR2 ANQGSEA. There are 13 residues in the CDR3. J was trimmed by 2 bases and V by 1 base; bases with no gene match: 2.

The chain uses TRBV2 and TRBJ1-3; D is possibly TRBD1 (5 bases). Looked up from germline, CDR1 is SNHLY and CDR2 is FYNNEI. The CDR3 runs 10 residues. V lost 11 bases, J lost 4 bases, and 6 bases lay in between. The CDR3 DNA reads TGTGCCGGGGGGGGAAACACCATATATTTT. As protein: CAGGGNTIYF. Using reference TRBV2 and TRBJ1-3 for the parts outside the CDR3, the full variable domain is EPEVTQTPSHQVTQMGQEVILRCVPISNHLYFYWYRQILGQKVEFLVSFYNNEISEKSEIFDDQFSVERPDGSNFTLKIRSTKLEDSAMYFCAGGGNTIYFGEGSWLTVV.

This sequence joins TRBV18 and TRBJ1-1; 7 nucleotides line up with TRBD1. Germline V gives CDR1 KGHSH, CDR2 LQKENI. The V gene end was trimmed by 3 bases and the J gene end by 5 bases; junction bases not matched to a gene: 3. The CDR3 consists of 13 residues. The CDR3 is CASSPGRGTEAFF. The CDR3 nucleotides read TGTGCCAGCTCACCCGGCAGGGGGACTGAAGCTTTCTTT.

The rearrangement joins TRBV19 to TRBJ1-2; no clear D gene. This CDR3 is built from 11 residues. Trimming shortened V by 8 bases and J by 8 bases, and 12 bases separated the two germline ends. Germline V CDR1 and CDR2: LNHDA, SQIVND (reference sequence). As DNA, the CDR3 is TGTGCCAGTGGATTGAGTGGCGGCTACACCTTC. It translates to CASGLSGGYTF.

The chain recombines TRBV19 with TRBJ2-5; 11 nucleotides align to TRBD1. The CDR3 is made up of 15 amino acids. Germline V gene lookup returns CDR1 LNHDA and CDR2 SQIVND (reference sequence). V trimming: 4 bases; J trimming: 4 bases; junction bases outside the gene matches: 5. The CDR3 nucleotides read TGTGCCAGTAGTAGCCGGACAGGGGGCGGAGAGACCCAGTACTTC. It encodes CASSSRTGGGETQYF. The variable domain in full, completed from reference TRBV19 and TRBJ2-5, reads DGGITQSPKYLFRKEGQNVTLSCEQNLNHDAMYWYRQDPGQGLRLIYYSQIVNDFQKGDIAEGYSVSREKKESFPLTVTSAQKNPTAFYLCASSSRTGGGETQYFGPGTRLLVL.

The rearrangement uses TRBV6-5 and TRBJ2-7, with 7 bases that match TRBD1. The trim removed 5 bases at V and 5 bases at J, leaving 9 bases unmatched. The germline CDR1 and CDR2 sequences are MNHEY and SVGAGI. The CDR3 covers 14 residues. The CDR3 DNA reads as TGTGCCAGCAGTATCCGGGACAGTTACCACGAGCAGTACTTC. Translation gives CASSIRDSYHEQYF.